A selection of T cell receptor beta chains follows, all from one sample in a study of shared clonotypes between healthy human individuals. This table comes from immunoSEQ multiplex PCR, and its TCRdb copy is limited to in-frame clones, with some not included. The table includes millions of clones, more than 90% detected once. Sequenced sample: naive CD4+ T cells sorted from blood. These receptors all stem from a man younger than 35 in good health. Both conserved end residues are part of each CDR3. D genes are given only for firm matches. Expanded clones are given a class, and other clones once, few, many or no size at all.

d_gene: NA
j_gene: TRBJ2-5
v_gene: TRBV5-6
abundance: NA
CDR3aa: CASSGGVGGVGETQYF
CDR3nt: TGTGCCAGCAGCGGTGGGGTAGGGGGAGTGGGAGAGACCCAGTACTTC

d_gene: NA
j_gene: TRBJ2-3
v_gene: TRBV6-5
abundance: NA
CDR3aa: CASSYSSGADTQYF
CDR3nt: TGTGCCAGCAGTTACTCGTCGGGAGCAGATACGCAGTATTTT

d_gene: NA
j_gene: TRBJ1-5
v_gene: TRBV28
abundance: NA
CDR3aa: CASSLPTGPQHF
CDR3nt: TGTGCCAGCAGTCTCCCTACGGGGCCCCAGCATTTT

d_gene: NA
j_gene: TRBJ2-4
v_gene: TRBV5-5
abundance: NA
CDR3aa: CASSLGQNKNIQYF
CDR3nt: TGTGCCAGCAGCTTGGGGCAGAATAAAAACATTCAGTACTTC

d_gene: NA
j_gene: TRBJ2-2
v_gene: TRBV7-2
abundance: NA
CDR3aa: CASSFRTANTGELFF
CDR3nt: TGTGCCAGCAGCTTCAGGACCGCGAACACCGGGGAGCTGTTTTTT

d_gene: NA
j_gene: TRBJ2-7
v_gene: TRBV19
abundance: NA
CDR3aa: CASSIERLATEQYF
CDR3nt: TGTGCCAGTAGTATAGAACGCCTAGCTACCGAGCAGTACTTC

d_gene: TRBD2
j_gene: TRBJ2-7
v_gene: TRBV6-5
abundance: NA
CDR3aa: CASSYKRGYEQYF
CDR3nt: TGTGCCAGCAGTTACAAGCGGGGCTACGAGCAGTACTTC

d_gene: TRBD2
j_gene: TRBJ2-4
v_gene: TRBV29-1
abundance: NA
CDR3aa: CSAQRGSDIQYF
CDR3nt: TGCAGCGCCCAGCGGGGGTCGGACATTCAGTACTTC

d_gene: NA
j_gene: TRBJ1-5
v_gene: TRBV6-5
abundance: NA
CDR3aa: CASGTEANQPQHF
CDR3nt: TGTGCCAGCGGGACCGAAGCAAATCAGCCCCAGCATTTT

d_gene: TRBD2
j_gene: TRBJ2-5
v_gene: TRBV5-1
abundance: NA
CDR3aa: CASSVGTSLETQYF
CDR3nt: TGCGCCAGCAGCGTCGGGACTAGTCTAGAGACCCAGTACTTC

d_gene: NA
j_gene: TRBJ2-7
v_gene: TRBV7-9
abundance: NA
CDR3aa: CASSLNLLGASYEQYF
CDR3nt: TGTGCCAGCAGCTTAAATCTATTAGGAGCGTCCTACGAGCAGTACTTC

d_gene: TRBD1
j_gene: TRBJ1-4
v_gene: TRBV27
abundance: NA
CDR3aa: CASSLNQGGAVNEKLFF
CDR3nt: TGTGCCAGCAGTTTAAACCAGGGGGGGGCCGTTAATGAAAAACTGTTTTTT

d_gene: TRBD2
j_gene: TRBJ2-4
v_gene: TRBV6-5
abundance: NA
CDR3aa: CATGGLGNIQYF
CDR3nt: TGTGCGACGGGGGGGTTGGGAAACATTCAGTACTTC

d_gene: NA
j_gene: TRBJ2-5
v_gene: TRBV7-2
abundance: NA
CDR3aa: CASSPKTEDQYF
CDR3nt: TGTGCCAGCAGCCCTAAGACAGAAGACCAGTACTTC

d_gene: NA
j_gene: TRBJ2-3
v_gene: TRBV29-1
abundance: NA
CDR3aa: CSVEDTDTQYF
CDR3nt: TGCAGCGTTGAGGACACAGATACGCAGTATTTT

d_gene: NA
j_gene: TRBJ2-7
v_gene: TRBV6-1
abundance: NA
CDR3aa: CATLTRVSYEQYF
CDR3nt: TGTGCCACCCTTACTAGAGTCTCCTACGAGCAGTACTTC

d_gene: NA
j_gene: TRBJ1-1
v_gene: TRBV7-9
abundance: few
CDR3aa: CASSLGTTEAFF
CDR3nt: TGTGCCAGCAGCTTAGGGACCACTGAAGCTTTCTTT

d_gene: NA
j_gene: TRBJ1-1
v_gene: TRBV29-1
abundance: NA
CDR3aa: CSVLAPGNTEAFF
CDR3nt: TGCAGCGTTCTAGCTCCCGGTAACACTGAAGCTTTCTTT

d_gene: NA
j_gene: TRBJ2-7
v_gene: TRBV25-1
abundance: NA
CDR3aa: CASRSPVGAYEQYF
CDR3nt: TGTGCCAGCAGGTCACCAGTGGGGGCCTACGAGCAGTACTTC